Included here is one T cell receptor (beta chain) sequence, with context. One end of the junction is discordant with germline, which a read error may explain. This specimen belongs to a study of tumor and adjacent non-tumor tissue in lung cancer. RNA was extracted from bulk tissue without any cell sorting. The normal lung tissue was taken more than 3 cm from the tumor edge. TCRbeta libraries were built with three rounds of nested PCR, modified from ARM-PCR. TCRdb reanalysed the multiplex PCR reads using MiXCR and keeps one entry per CDR3 protein. The profile covers more than 55,000 distinct CDR3 sequences, with about 61% appearing a single time and around 33% taken by the ten largest. CDR1 and CDR2 from the germline V gene are SGHAT and FQNNGV. The CDR3 covers 18 residues.

The clonotype originates from a man between 65 and 79 years old with non-small cell lung cancer. The rearrangement joins TRBV11-2 to TRBJ2-3; 10 bases align to TRBD1. Sequenced input: distant non-tumor lung tissue. The chain's CDR3 is CASSLDSRTGGKEDMQYF. Written as DNA, the CDR3 is TGTGCCAGCAGCTTAGATTCCCGGACAGGGGGGAAGGAGGATATGCAGTATTTT. The variable domain in full, completed from reference TRBV11-2 and TRBJ2-3, reads EAGVAQSPRYKIIEKRQSVAFWCNPISGHATLYWYQQILGQGPKLLIQFQNNGVVDDSQLPKDRFSAERLKGVDSTLKIQPAKLEDSAVYLCASSLDSRTGGKEDMQYFGPGTRLTVL.